The 4 T cell receptor beta chains in this list originate from one sample, sequenced in a study of T cell changes during pregnancy in multiple sclerosis. This table comes from immunoSEQ multiplex PCR, and its TCRdb copy is limited to in-frame clones, with some not included. The table has tens of thousands of clones, about 92% seen once. The sequences come from peripheral blood, collected in the third trimester of pregnancy. The source is a female donor in good health, enrolled as a control in a pregnancy study.

The rearrangement links TRBV5-1 to TRBJ1-1; D not resolved. This CDR3 region has 15 residues. Trimming pared 0 bases from V and 0 bases from J, leaving 9 bases between. Germline assignment: CDR1 SGHRS and CDR2 YFSETQ. DNA of the CDR3: TGCGCCAGCAGCTTGGGGTCAGGTTTGAACACTGAAGCTTTCTTT. It encodes CASSLGSGLNTEAFF.

The gene calls are TRBV7-6 and TRBJ2-2; D call uncertain. The CDR3 is made up of 13 amino acids. The V end was cut by 4 bases, the J end by 6 bases, with 9 bases between. Germline-derived CDR1 and CDR2 are SGHVS and FNYEAQ. In DNA, the CDR3 is TGTGCCAGCAGCTCACGTGGCCCCGGGGAGCTGTTTTTT. Residues: CASSSRGPGELFF.

The chain links TRBV6-1 to TRBJ1-1; D is ambiguous. CDR1 is MNHNS, CDR2 SASEGT, per germline. The CDR3 spans 14 residues. Trimming left V 4 bases short and J 1 base short, with 10 bases between. The CDR3 DNA reads as TGTGCCAGCAGTGGAGACTTGGGGAACACTGAAGCTTTCTTT. Translating it yields CASSGDLGNTEAFF.

The rearrangement links TRBV6-5 to TRBJ2-3; 9 positions agree with TRBD2. This CDR3 comprises 13 residues. V lost 7 bases to trimming and J lost 1 base; unmatched junction nucleotides: 0. Germline assignment: CDR1 MNHEY and CDR2 SVGAGI. The CDR3 DNA sequence: TGTGCCAGCAAGCGGGGGGGCACAGATACGCAGTATTTT. This encodes CASKRGGTDTQYF.